The present T cell receptor beta chain was sequenced within a study of shared clonotypes between healthy human individuals. The study's findings and limits: The four-donor shared clonotypes exceeded non-shared clonotypes in generation probability, with non-shared ones scoring lower.

Profiling relied on immunoSEQ multiplex PCR, and the TCRdb table lists in-frame clones only, not all of them. The repertoire holds millions of clones, with 85% to 95% as singletons. In regard to this clone: Its antigen is undetermined.

This receptor was identified in a young man in good health. Material for sequencing was naive CD4+ T cells sorted from blood. Specified subset: CD45RA+ positively selected.

The CDR3 loop reads CASSYKDTQYF. In DNA, the CDR3 is TGTGCCAGCAGCTACAAGGATACGCAGTATTTT. V and J are TRBV7-2 and TRBJ2-3; D gene ambiguous. This CDR3 is 11 amino acids long. Germline V gives CDR1 SGHTA, CDR2 FQGNSA. Trimming cost V 4 bases and J 6 bases, with 5 bases left between them.